The rows below give T cell receptor beta chains drawn from one sample of a study of CD8+ T cells in alopecia areata. Clones were sequenced by immunoSEQ multiplex PCR, and TCRdb holds only the in-frame ones, with some missing. The sample lists 90,000 to 130,000 clones, roughly 50% seen once, with 9% to 15% in the top ten. The sample in question was CD8+ T cells sorted from blood, obtained at week 24, from a patient treated with tofacitinib. The receptor source for this set is a human donor with alopecia areata. The CDR3 runs from the conserved cysteine through the conserved F or W. A D gene is named only where the DNA matches it firmly. Some rows mark clone size as missing; the rest say once, few, many or name a class of expanded clone.

-	-	TRBV5-4	TRBJ2-1	TGTGCCAGCAGCTTGGGACTAGAGCAGTTCTTC	CASSLGLEQFF
-	few	TRBV21-1	TRBJ2-3	TGTGCCAGCAGCGTCCAGCGGGGGGGCATAGATACGCAGTATTTT	CASSVQRGGIDTQYF
-	-	TRBV7-9	TRBJ2-1	TGTGCCAGCAGCTTAAGTGTCAATGAGCAGTTCTTC	CASSLSVNEQFF
TRBD2	-	TRBV2	TRBJ2-5	TGTGCCAGCAGTGAGATGCGGGGGGGCAAAGAGACCCAGTACTTC	CASSEMRGGKETQYF
-	-	TRBV30	TRBJ2-5	TGTGCCTGGAGCATGGACAGCCAAGAGACCCAGTACTTC	CAWSMDSQETQYF
TRBD2	-	TRBV14	TRBJ2-1	TGTGCCAGCAGCCCGGGGGGCTCCTACAATGAGCAGTTCTTC	CASSPGGSYNEQFF
-	few	TRBV6-1	TRBJ2-5	TGTGCCAGCGGGTTACAGGGAGAACAGGAGACCCAGTACTTC	CASGLQGEQETQYF
-	-	TRBV13	TRBJ2-7	TGTGCCAGCAGCTTAGGCAGGGGCTACGAGCAGTACTTC	CASSLGRGYEQYF
TRBD2	few	TRBV4-2	TRBJ2-3	TGTGCCAGCAGCACCCGGACTAGCGGGGGATTAGATACGCAGTATTTT	CASSTRTSGGLDTQYF
-	-	TRBV7-9	TRBJ1-2	TGTGCCAGCAGCTTAGGGGGGACCTATGGCTACACCTTC	CASSLGGTYGYTF
-	-	TRBV29-1	TRBJ1-1	TGCAGCGTTGAGGCCAGGGGCACTGAAGCTTTCTTT	CSVEARGTEAFF
TRBD1	-	TRBV6-6	TRBJ1-2	TGTGCCAGCAGTTCCGGACAGGGGCGGGACTATGGCTACACCTTC	CASSSGQGRDYGYTF
TRBD2	-	TRBV5-8	TRBJ2-5	TGTGCCAGCAGCTTTGGCGGGGGAGGAGAGACCCAGTACTTC	CASSFGGGGETQYF
-	-	TRBV27	TRBJ2-5	TGTGCCAGCAGTTTATCCGGGAGACTAGAAAAGACGGAGACCCAGTACTTC	CASSLSGRLEKTETQYF
TRBD1	-	TRBV19	TRBJ2-5	TGTGCCAGTAGTGTGACAGGGGGCCAAGAGACCCAGTACTTC	CASSVTGGQETQYF